The 19 T cell receptor beta chains listed next were all sequenced from one sample in a study of shared clonotypes between healthy human individuals. TCRdb keeps only in-frame clones here, not all; method: immunoSEQ multiplex PCR. Among a few million clones, 85% to 95% were seen once, and the ten largest hold 0.37%. The sequencing input was naive CD4+ T cells from PBMCs. Noted subset: CD45RA+ positively selected. These TCRs come from a man aged 18 to 30 in good health. Some clones in this sample may be carry-over from other donors' samples.

The rearrangement joins TRBV6-5 to TRBJ2-5; TRBD2 agrees at 13 bases. This CDR3 has 14 residues. The germline gives CDR1 MNHEY, CDR2 SVGAGI. The ends lost 7 bases at V and 3 bases at J; junction bases unmatched: 2. In nucleotides, the CDR3 is TGTGCCAGCAACGGACTAGCGGGAGAAGAGACCCAGTACTTC. Translated, it gives CASNGLAGEETQYF.

The V gene is TRBV18, the J gene TRBJ2-7; 7 nucleotides agree with TRBD1. Losses at the gene ends were 3 bases for V and 0 bases for J; bases not matched to a gene: 5. This CDR3 is built from 15 residues. Germline V gene data show CDR1 as KGHSH and CDR2 as LQKENI. The CDR3 bases are TGTGCCAGCTCACCTCAGACAGGGAGCTCCTACGAGCAGTACTTC. It specifies CASSPQTGSSYEQYF.

A note on this clone: Other DNA sequences in this sample translate to the same CDR3. This chain connects TRBV5-1 to TRBJ2-7; TRBD1 agrees at 9 bases. The junction had 6 bases not matched to a gene; V was cut back by 3 bases and J by 5 bases. The CDR3 contains 14 residues. Germline CDR1 SGHRS, CDR2 YFSETQ. The CDR3 bases are TGCGCCAGCAGCTCACTCGGGACAGGGAACGAGCAGTACTTC. This codes for CASSSLGTGNEQYF.

V usage is TRBV11-2 and J usage is TRBJ2-1; 7 bases are shared with TRBD1. Germline lookup yields CDR1 SGHAT and CDR2 FQNNGV. V shed 2 bases and J 6 bases; nucleotides not matched to a gene: 10. CDR3 length equals 16 residues. In nucleotides, the CDR3 is TGTGCCAGCAGCTTAATTACAGGGGCTCGTTTCAATGAGCAGTTCTTC. Residues: CASSLITGARFNEQFF.

This chain joins TRBV5-4 and TRBJ2-5; 11 bases are shared with TRBD2. The germline CDR1 and CDR2 sequences are SGHNT and YYREEE (reference sequence). The CDR3 has 16 amino acids. Germline trimming cut 3 bases from V and 0 bases from J; bases unmatched to any gene: 4. The CDR3 bases are TGTGCCAGCAGCTCGTATAGCGGGAGGGACCAAGAGACCCAGTACTTC. This gives the protein CASSSYSGRDQETQYF.

This chain joins TRBV7-3 and TRBJ1-2, with D hard to call. In germline, CDR1 is SGHTA, CDR2 FQGTGA. Trimming stripped 3 bases from V and 7 bases from J, with 9 bases between. The CDR3 spans 12 residues. CDR3 protein: CASSFDGFGYTF. As DNA, the CDR3 is TGTGCCAGCAGCTTTGACGGGTTTGGCTACACCTTC.

The chain has TRBV6-4 and TRBJ2-5; 9 bases line up with TRBD1. Germline loops: CDR1 MRHNA, CDR2 SNTAGT. This CDR3 spans 15 amino acids. The junction had 4 bases not matched to a gene; V was cut back by 0 bases and J by 5 bases. The CDR3 here is CASSDSGTGFETQYF. CDR3 nucleotides: TGTGCCAGCAGTGACTCCGGGACAGGGTTTGAGACCCAGTACTTC.

This clone was detected a few times. The genes are TRBV7-2 and TRBJ1-1; D uncertain. The CDR3 totals 15 residues. Trimming took off 1 base at V and 1 base at J, with 10 bases between the two ends. CDR1 and CDR2 from the germline V gene are SGHTA and FQGNSA. The CDR3 loop is CASSLVSGKNTEAFF. CDR3 coding DNA: TGTGCCAGCAGCTTAGTATCGGGGAAGAACACTGAAGCTTTCTTT.

The gene calls are TRBV28 and TRBJ2-7; TRBD1 matches at 8 bases. Germline lookup yields CDR1 MDHEN and CDR2 SYDVKM. This CDR3 comprises 14 residues. V lost 6 bases to trimming and J lost 3 bases; unmatched junction nucleotides: 7. DNA for the CDR3: TGTGCCAGCAGACCTACAGGGGGATTCTACGAGCAGTACTTC. Residues: CASRPTGGFYEQYF. Together with reference TRBV28 and TRBJ2-7, the CDR3 gives the full variable domain: DVKVTQSSRYLVKRTGEKVFLECVQDMDHENMFWYRQDPGLGLRLIYFSYDVKMKEKGDIPEGYSVSREKKERFSLILESASTNQTSMYLCASRPTGGFYEQYFGPGTRLTVT.

V and J are TRBV7-8 and TRBJ1-1; D is unclear. The CDR3 totals 16 residues. Trimming took off 5 bases at V and 1 base at J, with 17 bases between the two ends. Germline CDR1 and CDR2: SGHVS and FQNEAQ. The CDR3 here is CASSTERSFSNTEAFF. In DNA, the CDR3 is TGTGCCAGCAGCACCGAGCGGAGCTTCTCGAACACTGAAGCTTTCTTT.

The rearrangement links TRBV10-3 to TRBJ2-5; 8 bases are a match to TRBD2. Germline values: CDR1 ENHRY, CDR2 SYGVKD. The CDR3 is 17 amino acids. Trimming cost V 10 bases and J 2 bases; bases outside gene matches: 18. The DNA of the CDR3 is TGTGCCACGGACCGAGGGACTAGATTACCCGATCAAGAGACCCAGTACTTC. This gives the protein CATDRGTRLPDQETQYF.

The chain is built from TRBV28 and TRBJ1-4, with D perhaps TRBD1 (5 bases). This CDR3 region has 12 residues. The germline gives CDR1 MDHEN, CDR2 SYDVKM. V shed 11 bases and J shed 4 bases, with 11 bases lying between them. CDR3 sequence (DNA): TGTGCCGCAACGGGGCTTAATGAAAAACTGTTTTTT. Protein product: CAATGLNEKLFF.

This clone came up once. The chain couples TRBV7-2 to TRBJ2-3; 11 bases line up with TRBD2. V trimming: 5 bases; J trimming: 0 bases; junction bases outside the gene matches: 10. The CDR3 length is 18 residues. In germline, CDR1 is SGHTA, CDR2 FQGNSA. The CDR3 sequence: CASSPRTSGYTSTDTQYF. In DNA form, the CDR3 reads TGTGCCAGCAGCCCTCGGACTAGCGGGTACACTAGCACAGATACGCAGTATTTT. The full variable domain, rest sourced from reference TRBV7-2 and TRBJ2-3, is GAGVSQSPSNKVTEKGKDVELRCDPISGHTALYWYRQSLGQGLEFLIYFQGNSAPDKSGLPSDRFSAERTGGSVSTLTIQRTQQEDSAVYLCASSPRTSGYTSTDTQYFGPGTRLTVL.

The rearrangement links TRBV5-1 to TRBJ1-5; D unclear. Trimming took off 0 bases at V and 6 bases at J, with 10 bases between the two ends. CDR3 size: 14 residues. CDR1 is SGHRS and CDR2 is YFSETQ in the germline V gene. The CDR3, as DNA: TGCGCCAGCAGCTTGGACCCAGGAAGTCAGCCCCAGCATTTT. Translation: CASSLDPGSQPQHF.

The chain carries TRBV13 and TRBJ2-7; maybe TRBD2 (5 bases). The germline V gene has CDR1 PRHDT and CDR2 FYEKMQ (reference sequence). CDR3 size: 14 residues. V was shortened by 4 bases and J by 0 bases, with 10 bases between the two germline ends. As DNA, the CDR3 is TGTGCCAGCAGCTCAGCGGCCCGCTCCTACGAGCAGTACTTC. This codes for CASSSAARSYEQYF.

The chain has TRBV19 and TRBJ1-5; TRBD1 is a possible D gene (5 bases). Trimming stripped 6 bases from V and 9 bases from J, with 18 bases between. The CDR3 loop spans 14 amino acids. Germline lookup yields CDR1 LNHDA and CDR2 SQIVND (reference sequence). The CDR3 here is CASSVDTSLRPQHF. In DNA form, the CDR3 reads TGTGCCAGTAGCGTGGACACCAGCCTGAGGCCCCAGCATTTT. Looking up the rest from reference TRBV19 and TRBJ1-5 gives the full variable domain: DGGITQSPKYLFRKEGQNVTLSCEQNLNHDAMYWYRQDPGQGLRLIYYSQIVNDFQKGDIAEGYSVSREKKESFPLTVTSAQKNPTAFYLCASSVDTSLRPQHFGDGTRLSIL.

The V call is TRBV6-1, the J call TRBJ2-1, with TRBD2 matching 7 bases. V trimming: 7 bases; J trimming: 4 bases; junction bases outside the gene matches: 7. The germline V gene has CDR1 MNHNS and CDR2 SASEGT. The CDR3 has 14 amino acids. The CDR3 nucleotides read TGTGCCAGCATTAGGTCTAGCGGATACAATGAGCAGTTCTTC. Amino acids: CASIRSSGYNEQFF.

With regard to this clone: Other DNA sequences from this sample encode an identical CDR3 as well. This chain joins TRBV5-1 and TRBJ1-1; D unclear. CDR1 SGHRS and CDR2 YFSETQ come from the germline V gene. V lost 0 bases and J 0 bases, leaving 6 bases between the germline ends. This CDR3 contains 14 residues. The CDR3 here is CASSLGILNTEAFF. In DNA, the CDR3 is TGCGCCAGCAGCTTGGGGATTCTGAACACTGAAGCTTTCTTT. Full variable domain (remainder filled in from reference TRBV5-1 and TRBJ1-1): KAGVTQTPRYLIKTRGQQVTLSCSPISGHRSVSWYQQTPGQGLQFLFEYFSETQRNKGNFPGRFSGRQFSNSRSEMNVSTLELGDSALYLCASSLGILNTEAFFGQGTRLTVV.

This chain joins TRBV28 and TRBJ1-4; D perhaps matches TRBD1 (6 bases). Trimming took 7 bases from V and 2 from J, leaving 17 bases between them. The CDR3 has 16 amino acids. Looked up from germline, CDR1 is MDHEN and CDR2 is SYDVKM. CDR3 residues: CASTDGGAGTNEKLFF. The CDR3, as DNA: TGTGCCAGCACCGACGGGGGCGCAGGTACTAATGAAAAACTGTTTTTT.